This T cell receptor (beta chain) was sequenced in a study of monozygotic twins with inflammatory bowel disease. Study-wide results and limits: Researchers reported no repertoire similarity difference between concordant and discordant twins, possibly from limited power. IBD patients showed reduced TCRbeta diversity (inverse Simpson) versus healthy co-twins.

With respect to this clonotype: Its matching antigen is unknown.

Each donor supplied around 2.3 ml of blood. Isolation of total RNA was performed on whole blood, with no prior T cell sorting. TCRdb re-called the 5' RACE reads and gives one entry per CDR3 protein, without DNA. Found here are about 150,000 distinct CDR3 sequences; the top ten clones hold 1.2%. This sequence originates from a human donor with ulcerative colitis or Crohn's disease, or a healthy co-twin of an affected twin (not recorded which). Material for sequencing was blood.

The CDR3 spells CASSQYSGGYYNEQFF. The V call is TRBV3-1, the J call TRBJ2-1; the TRBD2 assignment by TCRdb is unverifiable without DNA. CDR3 size: 16 residues. Germline V gives CDR1 LGHDT, CDR2 YNNKEL (reference sequence).